A selection of T cell receptor beta chains follows, all from one sample in a study of OX40 agonist ivuxolimab in advanced cancers. This table comes from immunoSEQ multiplex PCR, and its TCRdb copy is limited to in-frame clones, with some not included. Altogether roughly 60,000 clones are present, approximately 83% being singletons, with the ten largest covering 0.88%. The sequenced sample was CD4+ or CD8+ T cells sorted from blood, obtained in a trial of the OX40 agonist ivuxolimab. The receptors were sampled from an adult with an advanced solid tumor such as melanoma, head and neck, liver or kidney cancer. CDR3s include the opening cysteine and the closing phenylalanine or tryptophan. D genes are given only for firm matches. Size is omitted from some rows. Given values are once, few, many or a class for expanded clones.

d_gene: .
v_gene: TRBV19
abundance: .
j_gene: TRBJ1-5
CDR3nt: TGTTCGCTAAAAGTATTGGCCTATTATTTT
CDR3aa: CSLKVLAYYF

d_gene: .
v_gene: TRBV2
abundance: .
j_gene: TRBJ2-7
CDR3nt: TGTGCCAGCAGCAAGGACACTTCCTACGAGCAGTACTTC
CDR3aa: CASSKDTSYEQYF

d_gene: TRBD2
v_gene: TRBV5-8
abundance: once
j_gene: TRBJ2-1
CDR3nt: TGTGCCAGCAGGAGCGGGATCTCCTACAATGAGCAGTTCTTC
CDR3aa: CASRSGISYNEQFF

d_gene: TRBD1
v_gene: TRBV5-5
abundance: .
j_gene: TRBJ1-4
CDR3nt: TGTGCCAGCAGCTTCGGGTCGACAGGGGGTGAAAAACTGTTTTTT
CDR3aa: CASSFGSTGGEKLFF

d_gene: .
v_gene: TRBV20-1
abundance: .
j_gene: TRBJ1-2
CDR3nt: TGCAGTGCCACGGAGGGCTACACCTTC
CDR3aa: CSATEGYTF

d_gene: .
v_gene: TRBV28
abundance: .
j_gene: TRBJ2-5
CDR3nt: TGTGCCAGCAGTTATCCTTCTTCAGGGGTACAGACCCAGTACTTC
CDR3aa: CASSYPSSGVQTQYF

d_gene: .
v_gene: TRBV9
abundance: .
j_gene: TRBJ2-3
CDR3nt: TGTGCCAGCAGCGTAGGTGGGAGTGCAGATACGCAGTATTTT
CDR3aa: CASSVGGSADTQYF

d_gene: .
v_gene: TRBV5-4
abundance: .
j_gene: TRBJ2-3
CDR3nt: TGTGCCAGCCAAATCCAGGGGGGGCCGGTAGATACGCAGTATTTT
CDR3aa: CASQIQGGPVDTQYF

d_gene: .
v_gene: TRBV21-1
abundance: .
j_gene: TRBJ2-7
CDR3nt: TGTGCCAGCAGCAAAGGACCTCTCAAAAAACAGGGGGTATACGAGCAGTACTTC
CDR3aa: CASSKGPLKKQGVYEQYF

d_gene: .
v_gene: TRBV20-1
abundance: .
j_gene: TRBJ2-4
CDR3nt: TGCAGTGCTAGCGCTACGGACATTCAGTACTTC
CDR3aa: CSASATDIQYF

d_gene: TRBD1
v_gene: TRBV6-5
abundance: .
j_gene: TRBJ1-6
CDR3nt: TGTGCCAGCAGACAGGGGCGCCTTAATTCACCCCTCCACTTT
CDR3aa: CASRQGRLNSPLHF

d_gene: TRBD1
v_gene: TRBV7-9
abundance: .
j_gene: TRBJ2-2
CDR3nt: TGTGCCAGCAGCGCCAGGGACAGGGTCACCGGGGAGCTGTTTTTT
CDR3aa: CASSARDRVTGELFF

d_gene: .
v_gene: TRBV6-4
abundance: .
j_gene: TRBJ1-6
CDR3nt: TGTGCCAGCAGAGCGGGTGCACGCTCCTATAATTCACCCCTCCACTTT
CDR3aa: CASRAGARSYNSPLHF